The source of this TCR beta chain is a study of blood T cells in healthy people across ages. With a J-beta primer mix and a sample-barcoded 5' primer, a second PCR ran 7 to 11 cycles. From the 5' RACE reads, TCRdb called clonotypes with MiXCR, one entry per CDR3 protein. The data show under 1 million distinct CDR3 sequences, with around 45% seen just once and around 21% held by the top ten. Germline V gene lookup returns CDR1 MNHEY and CDR2 SVGEGT. The CDR3 totals 15 residues. The sequence was collected from a man aged 60 to 75 in good health. Sequenced input: blood. This chain uses TRBV6-2 or TRBV6-3 with TRBJ2-5, with TRBD2 matching over 8 bases. Judging by the DNA end, TRBJ2-7 fits better; the J call may be wrong. The CDR3 sequence is CASSPLWGLVYEQYF. CDR3 bases: TGTGCCAGCAGCCCCCTATGGGGACTAGTCTACGAGCAGTACTTC.